This T cell receptor (beta chain) was identified during a study of blood T cell repertoires in COVID-19. This CDR3 has 17 amino acids. CDR1 is SGHNT and CDR2 is YENEEA in the germline V gene. V lost 5 bases and J lost 8, with 24 bases in between. In the authors' methods: Amplification with reference gene primers provided the estimates of nucleated cell counts. Assay: immunoSEQ multiplex PCR; the TCRdb copy retains only in-frame clones and omits some. The V and J calls and the clone size are those of that table, but D and trimming were determined from the DNA. The sample yields some 350,000 clones, about nine tenths seen once. Within the sample, this clone is medium-sized.

The sequenced material came from peripheral blood. The chain recombines TRBV11-3 with TRBJ2-2; tentatively, D is TRBD2 (6 bases). The sequence was obtained from a woman aged 45-65 years with COVID-19, enrolled during active disease. The CDR3 DNA is TGTGCCAGCAGCCCGCGAACCCTAGGGCCTAGCGTTGGGGAGCTGTTTTTT. This encodes CASSPRTLGPSVGELFF. The variable domain in full, with the rest retrieved from reference TRBV11-3 and TRBJ2-2, is EAGVVQSPRYKIIEKKQPVAFWCNPISGHNTLYWYLQNLGQGPELLIRYENEEAVDDSQLPKDRFSAERLKGVDSTLKIQPAELGDSAVYLCASSPRTLGPSVGELFFGEGSRLTVL.